The 25 T cell receptor beta chains presented below share a single source sample, sequenced in a study of CD8 T cells in ankylosing spondylitis. General observations from the study: Blood of patients with ankylosing spondylitis appeared to be characterized by a TCR beta motif of about eight highly homologous variants.

A single record per CDR3 protein comes from TCRdb applying MiXCR to the 5' RACE reads. The sample includes roughly 700,000 distinct CDR3 sequences, around 20% seen only once; the top ten take about 19%. Antigen specificity for these receptors is unknown. Source material: blood, either unsorted or a sorted T cell fraction (not recorded which). The receptors were sampled from a male donor with ankylosing spondylitis.

This clonotype was seen only a few times. The gene calls are TRBV5-1 and TRBJ2-3, with D tentatively TRBD1 (5 bases). The CDR3 contains 18 residues. V was shortened by 3 bases and J by 2 bases, with 22 bases between the two germline ends. The V gene's germline CDR1 is SGHRS and CDR2 YFSETQ. The CDR3 sequence is CASSWGRLGQGTTDTQYF. CDR3 in DNA: TGCGCCAGCAGCTGGGGCCGGCTCGGGCAGGGAACCACAGATACGCAGTATTTT.

CDR3 bases: TGTGCCAGCAGTTTCAACCACATCACGGGGGCGTATGGCTACACCTTC. It encodes CASSFNHITGAYGYTF. This sequence joins TRBV12-3 or TRBV12-4 and TRBJ1-2; D perhaps matches TRBD1 (6 bases). The CDR3 is made up of 16 amino acids. Trimming pared 3 bases from V and 5 bases from J, leaving 19 bases between.

There are a few counts of this clonotype. The rearrangement joins TRBV4-2 to TRBJ1-4; TRBD1 aligns across 11 bases. V dropped 0 bases and J dropped 7; count of bases not matched to a gene: 7. This CDR3 contains 17 residues. Germline CDR1 reads LGHNA; CDR2 reads YNFKEQ. CDR3 residues: CASSQEGTGGNREKLFF. DNA of the CDR3: TGTGCCAGCAGCCAAGAAGGGACAGGGGGGAACCGTGAAAAACTGTTTTTT.

The chain uses TRBV5-1 and TRBJ2-3; D remains ambiguous. CDR3 length: 13 amino acids. Germline CDR1 and CDR2: SGHRS and YFSETQ. Trimming left V 4 bases short and J 1 base short, with 7 bases between. For the CDR3, the DNA is TGCGCCAGCAGCGTCTATGGCACAGATACGCAGTATTTT. The encoded protein is CASSVYGTDTQYF.

This sequence joins TRBV4-1 and TRBJ2-1; the D is unclear. Deletions cut 1 base from V and 0 bases from J, with 10 bases between. This CDR3 has 16 residues. Germline values: CDR1 MGHRA, CDR2 YSYEKL. The CDR3 spells CASSQAQAVSYNEQFF. The CDR3 DNA follows: TGCGCCAGCAGCCAAGCTCAAGCCGTCTCCTACAATGAGCAGTTCTTC.

This clonotype was counted between two and nine times. The chain uses TRBV7-3 and TRBJ2-1; TRBD2 might be the D (6 bases). Germline assignment: CDR1 SGHTA and CDR2 FQGTGA. V was cut by 6 bases and J by 4 bases, with 13 bases left in between. The CDR3 extends over 14 amino acids. The CDR3 nucleotides read TGTGCCAGCAGGGCCGGGAGCGAATACAATGAGCAGTTCTTC. Translating gives CASRAGSEYNEQFF. Full variable domain (remainder filled in from reference TRBV7-3 and TRBJ2-1): GAGVSQTPSNKVTEKGKYVELRCDPISGHTALYWYRQSLGQGPEFLIYFQGTGAADDSGLPNDRFFAVRPEGSVSTLKIQRTERGDSAVYLCASRAGSEYNEQFFGPGTRLTVL.

The chain links TRBV4-1 to TRBJ2-2; 11 bases are shared with TRBD1. The CDR3 contains 18 residues. Germline CDR1 is MGHRA and CDR2 is YSYEKL. V gave up 2 bases and J gave up 5 bases; unmatched junction bases: 10. CDR3 in DNA: TGCGCCAGCAGCCAACTGCCGGGACAGGGGGTGGGGACCGGGGAGCTGTTTTTT. Translation: CASSQLPGQGVGTGELFF.

This clonotype came up once. V and J are TRBV7-3 and TRBJ2-6, with 7 bases fitting TRBD1. Germline V gene sequence: CDR1 SGHTA, CDR2 FQGTGA. V lost 4 bases and J lost 6; bases outside the gene matches: 12. The CDR3 totals 17 residues. CDR3 nucleotide sequence: TGTGCCAGCAGCTCCAAAGGCAACAGGGGAGAGGCCAACGTCCTGACTTTC. Translated, it gives CASSSKGNRGEANVLTF. The whole variable domain, filled in from reference TRBV7-3 and TRBJ2-6, reads GAGVSQTPSNKVTEKGKYVELRCDPISGHTALYWYRQSLGQGPEFLIYFQGTGAADDSGLPNDRFFAVRPEGSVSTLKIQRTERGDSAVYLCASSSKGNRGEANVLTFGAGSRLTVL.

The CDR3 here is CSATDTPKQDQPQHF. The CDR3 region has the DNA TGCAGTGCTACCGATACACCCAAACAGGATCAGCCCCAGCATTTT. V and J are TRBV20-1 and TRBJ1-5, with D maybe TRBD1 (5 bases). The CDR3 sequence is 15 residues long. V lost 4 bases and J lost 5, with 18 bases in between. Germline CDR1 is DFQATT and CDR2 is SNEGSKA (reference sequence).

The chain joins TRBV5-1 to TRBJ1-2, with TRBD1 matching over 8 bases. J lost 8 bases, V lost 1 base, and 7 bases had no gene match. This CDR3 has 14 residues. Germline CDR1 SGHRS, CDR2 YFSETQ. CDR3 protein: CASSLTTGAVGYTF. The CDR3 nucleotides read TGCGCCAGCAGCTTGACGACAGGGGCGGTAGGCTACACCTTC.

The rearrangement uses TRBV28 and TRBJ2-3; TRBD2 aligns across 10 bases. J was trimmed by 3 bases and V by 1 base; bases with no gene match: 10. CDR1 is MDHEN, CDR2 SYDVKM, per germline. The length of the CDR3 is 18 residues. The CDR3 is CASSLFILAGDLTDTQYF. The CDR3 nucleotides read TGTGCCAGCAGTTTATTCATCCTAGCGGGAGATCTTACAGATACGCAGTATTTT.

CDR3 protein: CASSREYSNQPQHF. Here the CDR3 DNA reads TGTGCCAGCAGCAGGGAATATAGCAATCAGCCCCAGCATTTT. The chain links TRBV6-1 to TRBJ1-5, with D tentatively TRBD1 (5 bases). CDR3 length: 14 amino acids. Trimming cost V 6 bases and J 0 bases, with 9 bases left between them. Germline V gene sequence: CDR1 MNHNS, CDR2 SASEGT.

The V call is TRBV6-5, the J call TRBJ2-3, with TRBD2 identical over 12 bases. From germline, CDR1 is MNHEY and CDR2 SVGAGI. CDR3 length equals 17 residues. The trim removed 0 bases at V and 1 base at J, leaving 2 bases unmatched. CDR3 sequence: CASSYSRLAGGTDTQYF. CDR3 sequence (DNA): TGTGCCAGCAGTTACTCGAGACTAGCGGGGGGCACAGATACGCAGTATTTT.

J is TRBJ2-1 and V is TRBV20-1, with TRBD1 identical over 11 bases. V shed 2 bases and J 7 bases; nucleotides not matched to a gene: 1. Per the germline V gene, CDR1 is DFQATT and CDR2 is SNEGSKA (reference sequence). The CDR3 runs to 13 residues. CDR3 DNA sequence: TGCAGTGCTAGACGGGACAGGGGGAATGAGCAGTTCTTC. It is translated as CSARRDRGNEQFF.

This clonotype was picked up a small number of times. V usage is TRBV2 and J usage is TRBJ2-2; 14 bases fit TRBD2. CDR1 is SNHLY, CDR2 FYNNEI, per germline. There are 18 residues in the CDR3. V was pared by 6 bases and J by 6 bases, with 12 bases of the junction left unmatched. The chain's CDR3 is CASSGPGLAGGPPGELFF. CDR3 coding DNA: TGTGCCAGCAGCGGCCCAGGACTAGCGGGAGGTCCACCCGGGGAGCTGTTTTTT.

This clonotype was seen ten or more times. The chain employs TRBV15 and TRBJ2-2, with D unresolved. V lost 6 bases, J lost 6 bases, and 8 bases lay in between. Germline V gene lookup returns CDR1 LNHNV and CDR2 YYDKDF (reference sequence). The length of the CDR3 is 12 residues. The CDR3 is CATRIPAGELFF. The CDR3 region has the DNA TGTGCCACCAGGATACCTGCCGGGGAGCTGTTTTTT.

In its sample, this clonotype was seen a few times. This chain links TRBV29-1 with TRBJ2-1; no firm D call. The CDR3 runs 16 residues. The ends were cut back, 7 bases at V and 8 bases at J, with 27 bases in the middle. The germline V gene encodes CDR1 SQVTM and CDR2 ANQGSEA. In nucleotides, the CDR3 is TGCAGCGGTAGAAATCTAGTAGGACCCCTAAGGGATGAGCAGTTCTTC. This gives the protein CSGRNLVGPLRDEQFF.

The CDR3 DNA reads TGTGCCAGCAGCTATCGGGACAGGAAAAAGGGCACTGAAGCTTTCTTT. Encoded protein: CASSYRDRKKGTEAFF. The V and J genes are TRBV5-6 and TRBJ1-1; 8 nucleotides match TRBD1. Germline CDR1 reads SGHDT; CDR2 reads YYEEEE. V was clipped by 3 bases and J by 4 bases; unmatched bases: 11. CDR3 size: 16 residues.

As for this clonotype: Compared with germline, one end of the junction differs, possibly owing to a read error. V gene TRBV9 combines with J gene TRBJ1-2; D uncertain. CDR3 length: 11 residues. CDR1 SGDLS and CDR2 YYNGEE come from the germline V gene. CDR3 amino acids: CASSPGYDYTF. Written as DNA, the CDR3 is TGTGCCAGCTCCCCGGGGTATGACTACACCTTC.

This chain joins TRBV5-1 and TRBJ2-3; no definite D call. V was cut by 1 base and J by 6 bases, with 6 bases left in between. The CDR3 is 12 amino acids. Germline lookup yields CDR1 SGHRS and CDR2 YFSETQ. The CDR3 is CASSLFEDTQYF. CDR3 nucleotide sequence: TGCGCCAGCAGCTTGTTTGAGGATACGCAGTATTTT.

Regarding this clonotype: Sequence at one end of the junction differs from germline and may be a read error. The rearrangement joins TRBV12-3 or TRBV12-4 to TRBJ2-3; no definite D call. The CDR3 contains 17 residues. As DNA, the CDR3 is TGTACCAGCAGTTTCCTTTTCTTGGTAGCAGACACAGATACGCAGTATTTT. This encodes CTSSFLFLVADTDTQYF.

The chain combines TRBV6-4 with TRBJ2-1, with D possibly called TRBD1 or TRBD2 (6 bases each). There are 15 residues in the CDR3. CDR1 and CDR2 from the germline V gene are MRHNA and SNTAGT. Trimming shortened V by 4 bases and J by 2 bases, and 12 bases separated the two germline ends. CDR3 nucleotide sequence: TGTGCCAGCAGTGTATCGGGGGCCCCCTACAATGAGCAGTTCTTC. Translation: CASSVSGAPYNEQFF.

The chain carries TRBV4-1 and TRBJ2-3, with TRBD2 as a possible D gene (5 bases). CDR1 is MGHRA, CDR2 YSYEKL, per germline. Trimming left V 1 base short and J 2 bases short, with 10 bases between. The CDR3 is 15 residues long. This CDR3 reads CASSQARASTDTQYF. The CDR3 DNA sequence: TGCGCCAGCAGCCAAGCGCGGGCCTCCACAGATACGCAGTATTTT.

This clonotype was seen a handful of times. The V and J genes are TRBV24-1 and TRBJ1-1; TRBD1 is a possible D gene (5 bases). Germline V lookup: CDR1 KGHDR, CDR2 SFDVKD. CDR3 length: 18 residues. V was cut by 4 bases and J by 1 base, with 21 bases left in between. The CDR3 DNA reads TGTGCCACCAGTGACCGACTCCGGGACCTTAACCCGAACACTGAAGCTTTCTTT. Protein: CATSDRLRDLNPNTEAFF.

J is TRBJ1-3 and V is TRBV5-1, with D tentatively TRBD1 (6 bases). The germline V gene has CDR1 SGHRS and CDR2 YFSETQ. The CDR3 loop spans 15 amino acids. Trimming cost V 0 bases and J 0 bases, with 7 bases left between them. CDR3 DNA: TGCGCCAGCAGCTTGGAGGGGGACTCTGGAAACACCATATATTTT. Residues: CASSLEGDSGNTIYF. Complete variable domain (other parts from reference TRBV5-1 and TRBJ1-3): KAGVTQTPRYLIKTRGQQVTLSCSPISGHRSVSWYQQTPGQGLQFLFEYFSETQRNKGNFPGRFSGRQFSNSRSEMNVSTLELGDSALYLCASSLEGDSGNTIYFGEGSWLTVV.